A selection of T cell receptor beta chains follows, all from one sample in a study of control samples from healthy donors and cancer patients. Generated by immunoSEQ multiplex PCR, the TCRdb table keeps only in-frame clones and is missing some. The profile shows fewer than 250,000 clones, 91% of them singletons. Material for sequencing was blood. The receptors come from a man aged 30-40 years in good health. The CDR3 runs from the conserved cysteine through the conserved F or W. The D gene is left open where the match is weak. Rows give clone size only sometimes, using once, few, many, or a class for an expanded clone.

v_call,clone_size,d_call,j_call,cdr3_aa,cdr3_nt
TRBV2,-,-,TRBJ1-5,CASSEEVGNQPQHF,TGTGCCAGCAGTGAAGAAGTGGGCAATCAGCCCCAGCATTTT
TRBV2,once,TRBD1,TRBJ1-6,CAGQGSSYNSPLHF,TGTGCAGGACAGGGGAGCTCCTATAATTCACCCCTCCACTTT
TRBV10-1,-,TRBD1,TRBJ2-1,CASSPGTGAYNEQFF,TGCGCCAGCAGTCCCGGGACAGGGGCCTACAATGAGCAGTTCTTC
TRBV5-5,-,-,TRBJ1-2,CASRWGQDNYGYTF,TGTGCCAGCAGATGGGGCCAGGACAACTATGGCTACACCTTC
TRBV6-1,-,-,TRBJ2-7,CASSEISGYYEQYF,TGTGCCAGCAGTGAAATCTCCGGGTACTACGAGCAGTACTTC
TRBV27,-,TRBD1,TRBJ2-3,CASSSQGGPTDTQYF,TGTGCCAGCAGCTCACAGGGGGGTCCCACAGATACGCAGTATTTT
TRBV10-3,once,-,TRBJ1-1,CAISHPGGVSTEAFF,TGTGCCATCAGTCACCCGGGAGGGGTGAGCACTGAAGCTTTCTTT
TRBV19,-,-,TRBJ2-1,CASSMRAVGEQFF,TGTGCCAGTAGTATGAGGGCCGTCGGTGAGCAGTTCTTC
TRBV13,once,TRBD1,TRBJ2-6,CASSSRTGGAPSGANVLTF,TGTGCCAGCAGCTCAAGGACAGGGGGCGCCCCCTCTGGGGCCAACGTCCTGACTTTC
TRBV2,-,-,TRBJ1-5,CASSAQGSNQPQHF,TGTGCCAGCAGTGCACAGGGAAGCAATCAGCCCCAGCATTTT
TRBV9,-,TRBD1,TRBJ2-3,CASSSSPGTATDTQYF,TGTGCCAGCAGCTCCTCGCCGGGGACAGCCACAGATACGCAGTATTTT
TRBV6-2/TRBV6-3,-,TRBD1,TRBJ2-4,CASSPGTGRIAAKNIQYF,TGTGCCAGCAGCCCCGGGACAGGGAGGATTGCGGCCAAAAACATTCAGTACTTC
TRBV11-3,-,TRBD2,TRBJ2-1,CASSLGEAGGLRNEQFF,TGTGCCAGCAGCTTGGGCGAAGCGGGGGGGCTTCGGAATGAGCAGTTCTTC
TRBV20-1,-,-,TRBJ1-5,CSASQGGEYQPQHF,TGCAGTGCTAGTCAGGGAGGGGAGTACCAGCCCCAGCATTTT
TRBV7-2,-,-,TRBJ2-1,CASSRDRSSYNEQFF,TGTGCCAGCAGCCGCGACAGGTCCTCCTACAATGAGCAGTTCTTC
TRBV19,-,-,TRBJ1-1,CASSSTGLEAFF,TGTGCCAGTAGCTCGACCGGACTCGAAGCTTTCTTT
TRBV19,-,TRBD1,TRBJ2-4,CASSSGTGAIAKNIQYF,TGTGCCAGTAGTAGCGGGACAGGGGCTATAGCCAAAAACATTCAGTACTTC
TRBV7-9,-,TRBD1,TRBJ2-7,CASSLVADRAYYEQYF,TGTGCCAGCAGCTTAGTGGCCGACAGGGCTTACTACGAGCAGTACTTC
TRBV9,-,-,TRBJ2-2,CASSVSGTAGGELFF,TGTGCCAGCAGCGTTTCCGGCACGGCGGGCGGGGAGCTGTTTTTT
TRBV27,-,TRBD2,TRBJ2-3,CASSPLAVTSTDTQYF,TGTGCCAGCAGTCCTCTAGCGGTTACTAGCACAGATACGCAGTATTTT
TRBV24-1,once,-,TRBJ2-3,CATSGGFMGSTDTQYF,TGTGCCACCAGTGGGGGGTTCATGGGTAGCACAGATACGCAGTATTTT
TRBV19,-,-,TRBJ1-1,CASSGGRWDTEAFF,TGTGCCAGTAGCGGGGGACGGTGGGACACTGAAGCTTTCTTT
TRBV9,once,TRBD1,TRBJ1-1,CASSEDRADTEAFF,TGTGCCAGCAGCGAGGACAGGGCGGACACTGAAGCTTTCTTT
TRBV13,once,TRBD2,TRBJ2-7,CASSFGGEAYEQYF,TGTGCCAGCAGCTTCGGGGGGGAAGCCTACGAGCAGTACTTC
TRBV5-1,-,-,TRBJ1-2,CASSLAADIGYGYTF,TGCGCCAGCAGCTTGGCGGCGGACATCGGCTATGGCTACACCTTC
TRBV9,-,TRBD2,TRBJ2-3,CASSPLAGEVDTQYF,TGTGCCAGCAGCCCCCTAGCGGGGGAGGTTGATACGCAGTATTTT
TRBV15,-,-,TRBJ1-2,CATSRSAEGGYTF,TGTGCCACCAGCAGATCGGCTGAAGGAGGCTACACCTTC
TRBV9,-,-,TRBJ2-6,CASSQGSSGANVLTF,TGTGCCAGCAGTCAGGGATCCTCTGGGGCCAACGTCCTGACTTTC
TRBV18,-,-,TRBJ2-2,CASSPDTTGELFF,TGTGCCAGCTCACCAGACACCACCGGGGAGCTGTTTTTT
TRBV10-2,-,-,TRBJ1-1,CASSRGRLTEAFF,TGCGCCAGCAGCCGGGGAAGACTCACTGAAGCTTTCTTT
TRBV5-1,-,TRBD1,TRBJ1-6,CASSLGGTGYSPLHF,TGCGCCAGCAGCTTGGGGGGGACAGGTTATTCACCCCTCCACTTT
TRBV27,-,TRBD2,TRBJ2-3,CASSPWPSGGLDTQYF,TGTGCCAGCAGTCCATGGCCTAGCGGGGGTCTTGATACGCAGTATTTT
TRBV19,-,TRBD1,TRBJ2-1,CASSWGVTGGNEQFF,TGTGCCAGTAGTTGGGGGGTGACAGGGGGTAATGAGCAGTTCTTC
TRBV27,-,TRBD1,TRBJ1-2,CASTLNGQGAIGYTF,TGTGCCAGCACCCTTAATGGGCAGGGGGCGATTGGCTACACCTTC
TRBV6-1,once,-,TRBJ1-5,CASSEGINQPQHF,TGTGCCAGCAGTGAGGGGATCAATCAGCCCCAGCATTTT
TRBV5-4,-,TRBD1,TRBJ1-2,CASSSQQGNHGYTF,TGTGCCAGCAGCTCTCAACAGGGGAATCATGGCTACACCTTC
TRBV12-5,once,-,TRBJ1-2,CASGLGGGAGYGYTF,TGTGCTAGTGGTTTGGGGGGCGGGGCGGGTTATGGCTACACCTTC
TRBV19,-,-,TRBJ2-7,CASSIDLGRSYEQYF,TGTGCCAGTAGTATAGATCTAGGGCGGTCCTACGAGCAGTACTTC
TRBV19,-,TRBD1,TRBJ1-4,CASTGLRGTGGEKLFF,TGTGCCAGTACCGGGTTAAGAGGGACAGGGGGTGAAAAACTGTTTTTT
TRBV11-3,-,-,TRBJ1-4,CATYTGRGWVVEKLFF,TGTGCCACATACACAGGGCGTGGATGGGTTGTTGAAAAACTGTTTTTT
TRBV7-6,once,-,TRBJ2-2,CASSFGGGELFF,TGTGCCAGCAGCTTTGGAGGCGGGGAGCTGTTTTTT
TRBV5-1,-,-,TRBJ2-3,CASKETPSTDTQYF,TGCGCCAGCAAGGAGACACCTAGCACAGATACGCAGTATTTT
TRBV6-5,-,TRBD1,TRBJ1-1,CATFRDRRLNTEAFF,TGTGCCACTTTCCGGGACAGGCGATTGAACACTGAAGCTTTCTTT
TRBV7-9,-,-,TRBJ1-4,CASSSGLENEKLFF,TGTGCCAGCAGCTCTGGCTTAGAGAATGAAAAACTGTTTTTT
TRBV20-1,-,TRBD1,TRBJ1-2,CSASNRDRGPGYTF,TGCAGTGCTAGTAACCGGGACAGGGGGCCAGGCTACACCTTC
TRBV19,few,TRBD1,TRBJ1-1,CASSRRDRASKNTEAFF,TGTGCCAGTAGTAGAAGGGACAGGGCTTCGAAGAACACTGAAGCTTTCTTT
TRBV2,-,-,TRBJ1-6,CASGHREGNNSPLHF,TGTGCCAGCGGCCACAGGGAAGGGAACAATTCACCCCTCCACTTT
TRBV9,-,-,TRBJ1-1,CASSVTAGNTEAFF,TGTGCCAGCAGCGTTACAGCTGGGAACACTGAAGCTTTCTTT
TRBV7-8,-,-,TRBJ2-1,CASSLNGGLYNEQFF,TGTGCCAGCAGCTTAAACGGGGGGCTCTACAATGAGCAGTTCTTC